These 20 T cell receptor beta chains share one sample of origin, sequenced in a study of OX40 agonist ivuxolimab in advanced cancers. Sequenced by immunoSEQ multiplex PCR; TCRdb stores in-frame clones only, minus some. In the table there are some 76,000 clones, roughly 86% of which are singletons. The input for sequencing was CD4+ or CD8+ T cells sorted from blood, taken in a trial of the OX40 agonist ivuxolimab. All receptors derive from an adult with an advanced solid tumor such as melanoma, head and neck, liver or kidney cancer.

The V and J genes are TRBV2 and TRBJ2-1; 11 bases map to TRBD1. V lost 9 bases to trimming and J lost 6 bases; unmatched junction nucleotides: 4. CDR3 length equals 13 residues. Per germline, CDR1 SNHLY and CDR2 FYNNEI. The CDR3 region has the DNA TGTGCCAGTTCCGGGACAGGGGGCAATGAGCAGTTCTTC. As protein: CASSGTGGNEQFF.

This clone was seen more than once but under ten times. The J gene is TRBJ2-1, the V gene TRBV7-3, with 10 bases that match TRBD1. Per the germline V gene, CDR1 is SGHTA and CDR2 is FQGTGA. This CDR3 has 15 amino acids. Unmatched junction bases numbered 5, after V lost 2 bases and J lost 7 bases. CDR3 sequence (DNA): TGTGCCAGCAGCTTAGGACAGGGGGGGCGGAATGAGCAGTTCTTC. Encoded protein: CASSLGQGGRNEQFF.

This clone was counted only a few times. The rearrangement uses TRBV27 and TRBJ2-7; TRBD2 aligns across 7 bases. The germline CDR1 and CDR2 sequences are MNHEY and SMNVEV (reference sequence). Trimming at V came to 0 bases and at J to 0 bases, leaving 5 bases not matched to a gene. The length of the CDR3 is 16 residues. Here the CDR3 DNA reads TGTGCCAGCAGTTTATCGTTACTAGCGAGCTCCTACGAGCAGTACTTC. Protein: CASSLSLLASSYEQYF.

The chain carries TRBV6-5 and TRBJ1-2, with 10 bases aligning to TRBD1. The length of the CDR3 is 15 residues. The V and J ends lost 6 bases and 6 bases, in that order; junction bases with no gene match: 10. The V gene's germline CDR1 is MNHEY and CDR2 SVGAGI. The CDR3 sequence: CASRPTGGVRNGYTF. In DNA, the CDR3 is TGTGCCAGCAGACCGACAGGGGGCGTGAGAAATGGCTACACCTTC.

In the case of this clone: One end of the junction is discordant with germline, which a read error may explain. The J gene is TRBJ1-1, the V gene TRBV7-7, with D maybe TRBD1 (5 bases). Germline CDR1 SSHAT, CDR2 FNYEAQ (reference sequence). The CDR3 runs to 19 residues. The chain's CDR3 is CASSSPSSEVAGPNTEAFF. Written as DNA, the CDR3 is TGTGCTAGCAGCTCCCCCTCCAGTGAGGTGGCAGGGCCAAACACTGAAGCTTTCTTT.

This clone was seen just once. The chain links TRBV27 to TRBJ1-6, with D unclear. CDR1 is MNHEY and CDR2 is SMNVEV in the germline V gene (reference sequence). V gave up 4 bases and J gave up 7 bases, with 14 bases separating them. The CDR3 spans 15 residues. The CDR3: CASSSDGPPNSPLHF. In nucleotides, the CDR3 is TGTGCCAGCAGTTCGGACGGCCCCCCAAATTCACCCCTCCACTTT.

V usage is TRBV6-6 and J usage is TRBJ1-1; D unclear. The CDR3 has 11 residues. The germline gives CDR1 MNHNY, CDR2 SVGAGI (reference sequence). Trimming stripped 7 bases from V and 2 bases from J, with 5 bases between. The CDR3 reads CASTSNTEAFF. The CDR3 nucleotides read TGTGCCAGCACTTCTAACACTGAAGCTTTCTTT.

The chain employs TRBV10-3 and TRBJ1-4; D is perhaps TRBD1 (6 bases). The CDR3 spans 12 residues. In germline, CDR1 is ENHRY, CDR2 SYGVKD. V was shortened by 10 bases and J by 7 bases, with 13 bases between the two germline ends. The CDR3 here is CASGLGGEKLFF. DNA of the CDR3: TGTGCCAGCGGGCTAGGGGGTGAAAAACTGTTTTTT.

The rearrangement joins TRBV11-3 to TRBJ2-7; 7 bases match TRBD2. CDR3 length: 15 residues. The J segment lost 0 bases and the V segment lost 2 bases, leaving 4 bases of the junction unmatched. Germline V gene lookup returns CDR1 SGHNT and CDR2 YENEEA. CDR3 nucleotide sequence: TGTGCCAGCAGCTTAACTAGCGCCACCTCCTACGAGCAGTACTTC. Translation gives CASSLTSATSYEQYF.

The CDR3 loop is CASSRVGTGGEGLFF. As DNA, the CDR3 is TGTGCCAGCAGCCGTGTCGGGACAGGGGGCGAGGGGCTGTTTTTT. This chain uses TRBV5-4 with TRBJ1-4; 12 nucleotides agree with TRBD1. Germline-derived CDR1 and CDR2 are SGHNT and YYREEE (reference sequence). CDR3 length: 15 amino acids. Losses at the gene ends were 4 bases for V and 14 bases for J; bases not matched to a gene: 12.

This clone was seen a handful of times. The chain employs TRBV28 and TRBJ1-1; D uncertain. Deletions cut 3 bases from V and 11 bases from J, with 10 bases between. The CDR3 runs to 11 residues. CDR1 and CDR2 (germline): MDHEN, SYDVKM. The CDR3 spells CASSFQQSAFF. The CDR3 coding sequence is TGTGCCAGCAGTTTCCAACAAAGTGCTTTCTTT.

The rearrangement uses TRBV5-1 and TRBJ2-1; D call uncertain. The CDR3 has 12 residues. The V gene's germline CDR1 is SGHRS and CDR2 YFSETQ. The V end lost 4 bases, the J end lost 6 bases, and 8 bases lay between the germline ends. The CDR3 bases are TGCGCCAGCAGCCCTGAAAGCAATGAGCAGTTCTTC. Encoded protein: CASSPESNEQFF.

The chain employs TRBV7-9 and TRBJ2-7, with 8 bases identical to TRBD1. The V gene end was trimmed by 3 bases and the J gene end by 2 bases; junction bases not matched to a gene: 6. Germline loops: CDR1 SEHNR, CDR2 FQNEAQ (reference sequence). CDR3 size: 15 residues. The CDR3 spells CASSLGDRGAYEQYF. CDR3 nucleotides: TGTGCCAGCAGCTTGGGAGACAGGGGAGCCTACGAGCAGTACTTC.

For this clone: Different DNA sequences within this sample yield the same CDR3. The V and J genes are TRBV27 and TRBJ2-1; D possibly corresponds to TRBD2 (6 bases). This CDR3 has 16 amino acids. V shed 1 base and J shed 6 bases, with 16 bases lying between them. Looked up from germline, CDR1 is MNHEY and CDR2 is SMNVEV (reference sequence). CDR3 in DNA: TGTGCCAGCAGTTTATTCGGGACGGGGGTAGGCAATGAGCAGTTCTTC. Protein: CASSLFGTGVGNEQFF.

This CDR3 reads CASSQPFRGPNIYEQYF. The CDR3 region has the DNA TGTGCCAGCAGCCAACCTTTCAGGGGTCCAAATATCTACGAGCAGTACTTC. This chain joins TRBV7-9 and TRBJ2-7, with a possible D match to TRBD1 (6 bases). CDR3 length: 17 residues. Germline V gene lookup returns CDR1 SEHNR and CDR2 FQNEAQ (reference sequence). The V end was cut by 5 bases, the J end by 3 bases, with 23 bases between.

The chain is built from TRBV18 and TRBJ1-1, with TRBD1 matching over 11 bases. This CDR3 has 17 residues. CDR1 and CDR2 (germline): KGHSH, LQKENI. V lost 3 bases, J lost 5 bases, and 11 bases stayed unmatched. CDR3 residues: CASSPILRTGGETEAFF. CDR3 sequence (DNA): TGTGCCAGCTCACCCATTTTGAGGACAGGGGGCGAGACTGAAGCTTTCTTT.

The chain uses TRBV10-1 and TRBJ2-2, with D maybe TRBD2 (5 bases). V was clipped by 1 base and J by 5 bases, with 11 bases between them. CDR1 is WNHNN, CDR2 SYGVQD, per germline (reference sequence). This CDR3 spans 15 amino acids. The DNA of the CDR3 is TGCGCCAGCAGTGAGTGGGTTGGCGGGACCGGGGAGCTGTTTTTT. Amino acids: CASSEWVGGTGELFF.

The genes are TRBV6-4 and TRBJ2-2; 9 bases agree with TRBD2. CDR1 and CDR2 from the germline V gene are MRHNA and SNTAGT. The length of the CDR3 is 15 residues. V lost 2 bases, J lost 6 bases, and 4 bases stayed unmatched. The CDR3 protein is CASSDKAGGPGELFF. CDR3 DNA sequence: TGTGCCAGCAGTGACAAGGCGGGGGGGCCCGGGGAGCTGTTTTTT.

The V and J genes are TRBV7-9 and TRBJ1-1; D ambiguous. Between the trimmed V and J ends, which lost 6 bases and 5 bases, there was a span of 10 bases. Germline CDR1 SEHNR, CDR2 FQNEAQ (reference sequence). The CDR3 length is 12 residues. The CDR3 spells CASRPSGTEAFF. CDR3 nucleotide sequence: TGTGCCAGCAGACCTTCCGGAACTGAAGCTTTCTTT.

This chain connects TRBV19 to TRBJ1-1, with D perhaps matching TRBD1 (6 bases). There are 16 residues in the CDR3. With 1 base removed from V and 3 bases from J, the gap between germline ends came to 15 bases. Germline loops: CDR1 LNHDA, CDR2 SQIVND (reference sequence). The CDR3 protein is CASSIVTGTIHTEAFF. As DNA, the CDR3 is TGTGCCAGTAGTATAGTCACCGGGACAATCCACACTGAAGCTTTCTTT.